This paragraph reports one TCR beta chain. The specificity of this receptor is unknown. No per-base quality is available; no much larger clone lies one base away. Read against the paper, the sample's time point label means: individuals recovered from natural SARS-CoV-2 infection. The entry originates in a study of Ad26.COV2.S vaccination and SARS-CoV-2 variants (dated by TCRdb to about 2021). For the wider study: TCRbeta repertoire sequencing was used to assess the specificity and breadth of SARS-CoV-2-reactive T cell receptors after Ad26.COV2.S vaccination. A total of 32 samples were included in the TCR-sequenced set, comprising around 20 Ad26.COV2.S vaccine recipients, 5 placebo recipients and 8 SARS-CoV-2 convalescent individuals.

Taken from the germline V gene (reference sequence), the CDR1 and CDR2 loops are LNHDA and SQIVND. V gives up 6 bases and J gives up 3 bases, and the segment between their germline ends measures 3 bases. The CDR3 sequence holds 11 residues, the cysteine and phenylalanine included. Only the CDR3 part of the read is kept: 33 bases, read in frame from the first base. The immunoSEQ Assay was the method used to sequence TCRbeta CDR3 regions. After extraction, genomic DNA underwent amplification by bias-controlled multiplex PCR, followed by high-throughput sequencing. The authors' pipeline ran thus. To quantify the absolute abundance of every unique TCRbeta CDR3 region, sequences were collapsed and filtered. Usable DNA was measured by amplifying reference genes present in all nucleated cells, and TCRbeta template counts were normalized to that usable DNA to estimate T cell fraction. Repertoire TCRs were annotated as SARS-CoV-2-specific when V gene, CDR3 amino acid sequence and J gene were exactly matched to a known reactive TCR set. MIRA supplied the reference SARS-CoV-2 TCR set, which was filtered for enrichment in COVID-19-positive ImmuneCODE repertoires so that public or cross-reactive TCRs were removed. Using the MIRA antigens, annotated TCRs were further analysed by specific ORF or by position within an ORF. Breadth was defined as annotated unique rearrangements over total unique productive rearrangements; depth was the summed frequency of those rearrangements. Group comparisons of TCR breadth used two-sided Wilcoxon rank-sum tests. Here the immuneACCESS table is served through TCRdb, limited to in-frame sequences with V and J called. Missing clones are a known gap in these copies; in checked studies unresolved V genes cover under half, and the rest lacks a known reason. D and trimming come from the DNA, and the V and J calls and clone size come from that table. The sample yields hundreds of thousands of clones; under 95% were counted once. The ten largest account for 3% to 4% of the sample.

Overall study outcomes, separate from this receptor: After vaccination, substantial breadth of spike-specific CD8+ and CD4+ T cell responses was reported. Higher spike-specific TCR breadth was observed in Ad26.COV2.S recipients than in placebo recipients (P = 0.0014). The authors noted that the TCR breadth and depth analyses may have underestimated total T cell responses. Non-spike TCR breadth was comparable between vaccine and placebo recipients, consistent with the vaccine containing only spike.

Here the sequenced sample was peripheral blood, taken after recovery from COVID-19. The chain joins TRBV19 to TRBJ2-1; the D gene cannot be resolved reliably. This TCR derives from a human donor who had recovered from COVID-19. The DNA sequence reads TGTGCCAGTAGCCACTACAATGAGCAGTTCTTC. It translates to CASSHYNEQFF.